The rows below give T cell receptor beta chains drawn from one sample of a study of identifying expanded T cells in peripheral blood. The assay was immunoSEQ multiplex PCR, and TCRdb's table has in-frame clones only and misses some. The sample includes 100,000 to 150,000 clones, approximately 80% of them seen just once. The sequenced sample consisted of blood. All receptors derive from a person aged 18 to 69 in good health. Both conserved end residues are part of each CDR3. Fields, in order: D gene, V gene, J gene, clone size, CDR3 length, CDR3 DNA, CDR3 protein. D genes are given only for firm matches. Clone size appears in some rows only: once, few, many, or a class for an expanded clone.

.	TRBV9	TRBJ1-1	few	14	TGTGCCAGCAGCTCCGGACGGCTGAACACTGAAGCTTTCTTT	CASSSGRLNTEAFF
.	TRBV7-2	TRBJ2-1	.	17	TGTGCCAGCAGCTTAGTGGCTGGCGGGGGCACCTACAATGAGCAGTTCTTC	CASSLVAGGGTYNEQFF
.	TRBV2	TRBJ2-7	.	14	TGTGCCAGCAGTGAACAGAGGCCATCCTACGAGCAGTACTTC	CASSEQRPSYEQYF
.	TRBV6-6	TRBJ1-2	few	11	TGTGCCAGCAGTCCGCGGACAATATCCACCTTC	CASSPRTISTF
.	TRBV28	TRBJ1-3	.	15	TGTGCCAGCAGGTCCCGGGGACGGGCTGGAAACACCATATATTTT	CASRSRGRAGNTIYF
.	TRBV6-5	TRBJ1-1	.	15	TGTGCCAGCAGTTACCAGAAAGGGGCCTACACTGAAGCTTTCTTT	CASSYQKGAYTEAFF
TRBD1	TRBV5-5	TRBJ1-2	.	16	TGTGCCAGCAGCTTAGACCTCCCGACAGGGGGATATGGCTACACCTTC	CASSLDLPTGGYGYTF
TRBD2	TRBV4-1	TRBJ2-2	.	17	TGCGCCAGCCGGATTAAAGCGGGGGGACCGAACACCGGGGAGCTGTTTTTT	CASRIKAGGPNTGELFF
.	TRBV4-3	TRBJ2-1	.	19	TGCGCCAGCAGCCAACAAGGCTGGACGAAGAGCGATTCCTACAATGAGCAGTTCTTC	CASSQQGWTKSDSYNEQFF
TRBD1	TRBV6-1	TRBJ2-7	.	14	TGTGCCAGCATAAATTTAGAGGGGGCGGGCGAGCAGTACTTC	CASINLEGAGEQYF
TRBD1	TRBV11-3	TRBJ1-2	.	15	TGTGCCAGCAGCTCCGAGTATCAGGGGGCGCTTGGCTACACCTTC	CASSSEYQGALGYTF
.	TRBV7-2	TRBJ2-1	.	12	TGTGCCAGCAGCTTAGAGCTGGGTGAGCAGTTCTTC	CASSLELGEQFF
.	TRBV10-2	TRBJ2-7	.	14	TGCGCCAGCAGTGAGGGGACGTTCACCTACGAGCAGTACTTC	CASSEGTFTYEQYF
TRBD1	TRBV10-2	TRBJ1-2	.	15	TGCGCCAGCAGTGAGCGGGGACAGGCAAACTATGGCTACACCTTC	CASSERGQANYGYTF
.	TRBV5-1	TRBJ1-3	.	14	TGCGCCAGCAGCGAGGGCGAGTTGGGAAACACCATATATTTT	CASSEGELGNTIYF
.	TRBV19	TRBJ1-2	.	15	TGTGCCAGTAGTTCGCGACAGCAGCCTTACTATGGCTACACCTTC	CASSSRQQPYYGYTF
.	TRBV6-1	TRBJ1-5	.	16	TGTGCCAGCAGTGGAGGGGGAGGGGCGAGCAATCAGCCCCAGCATTTT	CASSGGGGASNQPQHF
.	TRBV7-6	TRBJ1-1	.	15	TGTGCCAGCAGCTTAGCAGCAGGCGTGAACACTGAAGCTTTCTTT	CASSLAAGVNTEAFF
TRBD1	TRBV6-1	TRBJ2-1	.	14	TGTGCCAGCAGCAAGGGGACAGGGCAGGATGAGCAGTTCTTC	CASSKGTGQDEQFF
.	TRBV5-1	TRBJ2-7	.	13	TGCGCCAGCAGCTCAGGACCCAAAGCCGAGCAGTACTTC	CASSSGPKAEQYF
.	TRBV5-1	TRBJ2-3	.	16	TGCGCCAGCAGTAAAGGGGGTAGCGGGAGCACAGATACGCAGTATTTT	CASSKGGSGSTDTQYF
.	TRBV6-5	TRBJ1-3	.	15	TGTGCCAGCAGTTACGGGGTTCTCTCTGGAAACACCATATATTTT	CASSYGVLSGNTIYF
.	TRBV6-6	TRBJ1-1	.	14	TGTGCCAGCAGTTACCGCAGCGGGAACACTGAAGCTTTCTTT	CASSYRSGNTEAFF
TRBD1	TRBV5-1	TRBJ2-7	.	15	TGCGCCAGCAGCTGGGGGGACAGGGGGCTCGACGAGCAGTACTTC	CASSWGDRGLDEQYF
.	TRBV5-1	TRBJ2-5	.	12	TGCGCCAGCAGTCGGGACCCAAAGACCCAGTACTTC	CASSRDPKTQYF
TRBD1	TRBV7-6	TRBJ1-2	.	16	TGTGCCAGCAGCTTAACGATCTCACCAGGGGGCTATGGCTACACCTTC	CASSLTISPGGYGYTF
TRBD2	TRBV5-1	TRBJ2-1	.	17	TGCGCCAGCAGCTTCACTAGCGGGGGGCCCTCCTACAATGAGCAGTTCTTC	CASSFTSGGPSYNEQFF
.	TRBV6-1	TRBJ1-2	.	14	TGTGCCAGCAGTGAAGGCCTCGTTAACTATGGCTACACCTTC	CASSEGLVNYGYTF
TRBD1	TRBV5-1	TRBJ2-3	.	14	TGCGCCAGCAAACCCCGGACAGGCCTGGATACGCAGTATTTT	CASKPRTGLDTQYF
.	TRBV6-1	TRBJ2-5	.	15	TGTGCCAGCAGTTCTTACCCGGACAGACAAGAGACCCAGTACTTC	CASSSYPDRQETQYF
.	TRBV10-2	TRBJ2-5	.	14	TGCGCCAGCAACGAGGACAGCTACCAAGAGACCCAGTACTTC	CASNEDSYQETQYF
.	TRBV7-9	TRBJ2-7	.	17	TGTGCCAGCAGCTTAACGCCCGGCTCGGGGTGGCCCTACGAGCAGTACTTC	CASSLTPGSGWPYEQYF
.	TRBV11-3	TRBJ1-1	.	14	TGTGCCAGCAGCTTAGTGGGGGTGAACACTGAAGCTTTCTTT	CASSLVGVNTEAFF
.	TRBV6-6	TRBJ2-1	few	12	TGTGCCAGCAGCCCATCACACAATGAGCAGTTCTTC	CASSPSHNEQFF
.	TRBV7-2	TRBJ1-5	.	14	TGTGCCAGCAGCTTCTCCAGCCTCAATCAGCCCCAGCATTTT	CASSFSSLNQPQHF
.	TRBV11-2	TRBJ2-7	.	16	TGTGCCAGCAGCCTAGACCCCGACAGGAGCCACTACGAGCAGTACTTC	CASSLDPDRSHYEQYF
.	TRBV6-5	TRBJ1-2	.	13	TGTGCCAGCAGCCTCACGTCAGGGTATGGCTACACCTTC	CASSLTSGYGYTF
.	TRBV30	TRBJ1-1	few	14	TGTGCCTGGAGTGCACGACTGGGGAACACTGAAGCTTTCTTT	CAWSARLGNTEAFF
.	TRBV29-1	TRBJ2-6	.	12	TGCAGCGTTGAGGCTGGGGCCAACGTCCTGACTTTC	CSVEAGANVLTF
TRBD1	TRBV9	TRBJ1-1	.	14	TGTGCCAGCAGCCCAGGGGACAGGGCCACTGAAGCTTTCTTT	CASSPGDRATEAFF
TRBD2	TRBV4-2	TRBJ2-3	.	20	TGTGCCAGCAGCCAAGTAACTAGCGGGGGGGCCGTCCTGGGCACAGATACGCAGTATTTT	CASSQVTSGGAVLGTDTQYF